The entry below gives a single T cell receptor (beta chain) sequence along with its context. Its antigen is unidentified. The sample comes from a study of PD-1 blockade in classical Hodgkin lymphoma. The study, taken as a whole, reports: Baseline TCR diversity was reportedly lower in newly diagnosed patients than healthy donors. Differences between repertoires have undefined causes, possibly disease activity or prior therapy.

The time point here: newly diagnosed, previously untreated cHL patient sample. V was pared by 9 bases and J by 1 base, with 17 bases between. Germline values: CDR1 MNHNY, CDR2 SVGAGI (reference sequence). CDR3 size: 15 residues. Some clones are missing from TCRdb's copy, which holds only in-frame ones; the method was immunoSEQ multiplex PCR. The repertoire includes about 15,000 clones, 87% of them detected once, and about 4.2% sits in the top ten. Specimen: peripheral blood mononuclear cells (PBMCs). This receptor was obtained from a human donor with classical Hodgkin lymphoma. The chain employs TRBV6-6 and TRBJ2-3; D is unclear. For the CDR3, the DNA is TGTGCCAGTTTTGCCTCGGAGTCTGGCACAGATACGCAGTATTTT. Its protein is CASFASESGTDTQYF.